Shown below are 13 T cell receptor beta chains from a single sample sequenced in a study of PD-1 blockade in classical Hodgkin lymphoma. Here immunoSEQ multiplex PCR was the method, and the copy in TCRdb shows in-frame clones only, minus some. This sample has approximately 84,000 clones; about 83% occur once, and the top ten carry over 15%. The time point denotes: cycle 4 day 1 (C4D1), after less than 7 weeks of nivolumab. Every patient relapsed after autologous stem cell transplantation, and brentuximab vedotin exposure varied. The sample here was peripheral blood mononuclear cells (PBMCs), taken before the fourth cycle of nivolumab. The receptors here all came from a human donor with classical Hodgkin lymphoma.

The chain uses TRBV19 and TRBJ2-1, with D hard to call. From germline, CDR1 is LNHDA and CDR2 SQIVND (reference sequence). V lost 7 bases, J lost 5 bases, and 9 bases lay in between. This CDR3 has 12 amino acids. Here the CDR3 reads CASTLKNNEQFF. The CDR3 DNA follows: TGTGCCAGTACCCTTAAAAACAATGAGCAGTTCTTC.

The rearrangement links TRBV18 to TRBJ1-1; 9 positions match TRBD1. The germline CDR1 and CDR2 sequences are KGHSH and LQKENI. J lost 0 bases, V lost 3 bases, and 2 bases had no gene match. This CDR3 spans 15 amino acids. For the CDR3, the DNA is TGTGCCAGCTCACCTGGGACAGGGATGAACACTGAAGCTTTCTTT. Protein: CASSPGTGMNTEAFF.

V is TRBV6-6 and J is TRBJ2-7, with D perhaps being TRBD1 or TRBD2 (5 bases each). CDR3 size: 15 residues. Germline-derived CDR1 and CDR2 are MNHNY and SVGAGI (reference sequence). Trimming removed 7 bases at V and 4 bases at J, with 20 bases between. CDR3 sequence reads: CASTVTGLIGYEQYF. In DNA form, the CDR3 reads TGTGCCAGCACCGTTACGGGGCTTATAGGTTACGAGCAGTACTTC.

In DNA form, the CDR3 reads TGTGCCAGCAGCCCAGGGACAGGGGGCAACGAGCAGTACTTC. Protein sequence: CASSPGTGGNEQYF. J is TRBJ2-7 and V is TRBV7-8; 12 bases line up with TRBD1. With 5 bases clipped from V and 5 bases from J, the junction kept 4 bases outside the gene matches. Germline V gene data show CDR1 as SGHVS and CDR2 as FQNEAQ. This CDR3 has 14 amino acids.

This clone was recorded once. The genes are TRBV5-1 and TRBJ2-5; D ambiguous. The CDR3 contains 14 residues. Germline CDR1 is SGHRS and CDR2 is YFSETQ. V lost 0 bases to trimming and J lost 0 bases, with 6 bases between them. CDR3 protein: CASSLGGYQETQYF. The CDR3 DNA sequence: TGCGCCAGCAGCTTGGGTGGGTACCAAGAGACCCAGTACTTC.

The J gene is TRBJ2-3, the V gene TRBV11-2; 8 bases map to TRBD2. This CDR3 has 16 residues. The germline V gene has CDR1 SGHAT and CDR2 FQNNGV. Trimming cost V 4 bases and J 2 bases; bases outside gene matches: 8. The CDR3 DNA is TGTGCCAGCAGCTCGGGGATAGCGGGATTCACAGATACGCAGTATTTT. Protein: CASSSGIAGFTDTQYF.

The chain combines TRBV11-2 with TRBJ2-5; 7 positions agree with TRBD1. The CDR3 loop spans 15 amino acids. Germline V gives CDR1 SGHAT, CDR2 FQNNGV. With V trimmed by 0 bases and J by 4 bases, 5 bases remained unmatched. This CDR3 is CASSLDPYRGETQYF. CDR3 in DNA: TGTGCCAGCAGCTTAGATCCATACAGGGGAGAGACCCAGTACTTC.

This clone was detected a few times. CDR3 region: CASSFGTARGEAFF. The CDR3 region has the DNA TGCGCCAGCAGCTTCGGGACCGCTCGCGGTGAAGCTTTCTTT. This sequence joins TRBV5-1 and TRBJ1-1; D may be TRBD1 (5 bases). Germline V gives CDR1 SGHRS, CDR2 YFSETQ. V lost 2 bases to trimming and J lost 7 bases, with 15 bases between them. The CDR3 is made up of 14 amino acids.

This rearrangement joins TRBV19 to TRBJ1-4; 10 bases are a match to TRBD1. The germline V gene encodes CDR1 LNHDA and CDR2 SQIVND (reference sequence). This CDR3 has 15 amino acids. Trimming removed 3 bases from V and 5 bases from J; junction bases left unmatched: 3. The chain's CDR3 is CASSMAGQGNEKLFF. CDR3 in DNA: TGTGCCAGTAGTATGGCGGGACAGGGGAATGAAAAACTGTTTTTT.

The chain joins TRBV19 to TRBJ1-5; weak D call: TRBD1 (5 bases). V shed 0 bases and J shed 5 bases, with 8 bases lying between them. Germline lookup yields CDR1 LNHDA and CDR2 SQIVND (reference sequence). The CDR3 extends over 14 amino acids. The CDR3 DNA reads as TGTGCCAGTAGTATAGAAGGGACGGATCAGCCCCAGCATTTT. This gives the protein CASSIEGTDQPQHF.

The chain recombines TRBV2 with TRBJ2-3; the D is unclear. CDR3 size: 15 residues. The V gene lost 1 base and the J gene lost 0 bases, with 8 bases spanning the gap. CDR1 and CDR2 (germline): SNHLY, FYNNEI. The CDR3 bases are TGTGCCAGCAGTGAAGGCAGGCCTAGCACAGATACGCAGTATTTT. Its translation is CASSEGRPSTDTQYF. The full variable domain, its missing parts supplied by reference TRBV2 and TRBJ2-3, is EPEVTQTPSHQVTQMGQEVILRCVPISNHLYFYWYRQILGQKVEFLVSFYNNEISEKSEIFDDQFSVERPDGSNFTLKIRSTKLEDSAMYFCASSEGRPSTDTQYFGPGTRLTVL.

The gene calls are TRBV5-1 and TRBJ1-1; D call uncertain. V lost 4 bases and J 1 base, leaving 14 bases between the germline ends. Germline V gene lookup returns CDR1 SGHRS and CDR2 YFSETQ. CDR3 length: 15 residues. This chain's CDR3 is CASSMGRSSNTEAFF. CDR3 bases: TGCGCCAGCAGCATGGGGAGGAGCTCGAACACTGAAGCTTTCTTT.

The rearrangement uses TRBV19 and TRBJ1-2; 9 bases line up with TRBD1. CDR3 length: 14 residues. Germline CDR1 is LNHDA and CDR2 is SQIVND (reference sequence). Trimming cost V 6 bases and J 1 base; bases outside gene matches: 3. DNA for the CDR3: TGTGCCAGTAGCCGGGACAGGGATAACTATGGCTACACCTTC. Protein product: CASSRDRDNYGYTF.